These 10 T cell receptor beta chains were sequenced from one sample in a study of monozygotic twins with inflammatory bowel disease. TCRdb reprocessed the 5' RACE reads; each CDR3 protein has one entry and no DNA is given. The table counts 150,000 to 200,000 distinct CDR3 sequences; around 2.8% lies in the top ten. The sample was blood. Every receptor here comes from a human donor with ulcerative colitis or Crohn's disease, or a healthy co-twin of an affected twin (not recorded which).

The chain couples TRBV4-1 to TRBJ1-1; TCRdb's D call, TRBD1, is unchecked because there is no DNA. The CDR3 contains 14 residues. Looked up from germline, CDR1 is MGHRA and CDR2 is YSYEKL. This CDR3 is CASSQDPRGTEAFF.

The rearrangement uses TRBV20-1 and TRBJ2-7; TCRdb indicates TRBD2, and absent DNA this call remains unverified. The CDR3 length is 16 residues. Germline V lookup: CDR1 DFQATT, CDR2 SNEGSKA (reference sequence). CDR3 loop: CSARDLAGGAWDEQYF.

The CDR3 here is CASRPPLAYEQYF. This chain uses TRBV6-5 with TRBJ2-7; TCRdb calls TRBD1, which cannot be checked without DNA. The CDR3 extends over 13 amino acids. Germline V lookup: CDR1 MNHEY, CDR2 SVGAGI.

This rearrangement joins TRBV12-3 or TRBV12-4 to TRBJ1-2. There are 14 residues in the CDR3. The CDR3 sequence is CASSFNTVNYGYTF.

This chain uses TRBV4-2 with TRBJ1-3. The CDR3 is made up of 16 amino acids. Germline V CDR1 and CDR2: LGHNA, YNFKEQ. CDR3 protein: CASSQADGRKGNTIYF.

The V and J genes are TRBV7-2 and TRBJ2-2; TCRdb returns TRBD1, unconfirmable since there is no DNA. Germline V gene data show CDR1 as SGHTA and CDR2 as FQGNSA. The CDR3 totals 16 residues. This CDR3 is CASSQRRGPNTGELFF.

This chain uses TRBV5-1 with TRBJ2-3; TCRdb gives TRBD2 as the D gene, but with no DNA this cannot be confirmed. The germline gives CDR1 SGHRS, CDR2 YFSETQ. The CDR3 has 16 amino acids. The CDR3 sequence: CASSSRLGPLSDTQYF.

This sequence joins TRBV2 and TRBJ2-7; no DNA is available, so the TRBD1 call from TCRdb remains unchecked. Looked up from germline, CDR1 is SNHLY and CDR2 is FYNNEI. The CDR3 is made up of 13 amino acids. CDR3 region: CASSPEGAGEQYF.

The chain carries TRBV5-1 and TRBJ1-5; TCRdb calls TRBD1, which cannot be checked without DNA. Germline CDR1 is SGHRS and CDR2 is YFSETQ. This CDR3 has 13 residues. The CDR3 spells CASSPGGDQPQHF.

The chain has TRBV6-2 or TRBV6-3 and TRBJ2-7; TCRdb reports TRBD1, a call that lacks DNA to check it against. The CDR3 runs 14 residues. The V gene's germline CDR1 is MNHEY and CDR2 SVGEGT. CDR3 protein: CASSYKGEIYEQYF.